These 17 T cell receptor beta chains were sequenced from one sample in a study of blood T cell repertoires in COVID-19. TCRdb keeps only in-frame clones here, not all; method: immunoSEQ multiplex PCR. In the table there are more than 400,000 clones, roughly 85% of which are singletons. The sample comprised peripheral blood. The receptors originated from a human donor in a cohort sampled during active COVID-19.

V and J are TRBV30 and TRBJ2-3; D is perhaps TRBD1 (6 bases). This CDR3 has 16 amino acids. The V gene lost 7 bases and the J gene lost 0 bases, with 20 bases spanning the gap. The germline gives CDR1 GTSNPN, CDR2 SVGIG (reference sequence). CDR3 nucleotide sequence: TGTGCCTTGGGACACTCCATGACACCTAGCACAGATACGCAGTATTTT. This translates into CALGHSMTPSTDTQYF. The variable domain in full, with the rest retrieved from reference TRBV30 and TRBJ2-3, is SQTIHQWPATLVQPVGSPLSLECTVEGTSNPNLYWYRQAAGRGLQLLFYSVGIGQISSEVPQNLSASRPQDRQFILSSKKLLLSDSGFYLCALGHSMTPSTDTQYFGPGTRLTVL.

In its sample, this clone was seen a few times. The rearrangement joins TRBV29-1 to TRBJ2-7; the match to TRBD2 covers 7 bases. The V and J ends lost 1 base and 4 bases, in that order; junction bases with no gene match: 7. Looked up from germline, CDR1 is SQVTM and CDR2 is ANQGSEA. The CDR3 is 14 amino acids. The CDR3 nucleotides are TGCAGCGTTGAAGGCGGGAGAGTAGGATACGAGCAGTACTTC. It is translated as CSVEGGRVGYEQYF.

This chain connects TRBV4-1 to TRBJ2-7; the match to TRBD2 covers 10 bases. V gave up 1 base and J gave up 1 base; unmatched junction bases: 7. The CDR3 spans 17 residues. Germline assignment: CDR1 MGHRA and CDR2 YSYEKL. As DNA, the CDR3 is TGCGCCAGCAGCCAAGTACCGGGGACTAGCGCTTCCTACGAGCAGTACTTC. Translation gives CASSQVPGTSASYEQYF.

J is TRBJ2-1 and V is TRBV10-3; TRBD1 might be the D (6 bases). The ends were cut back, 8 bases at V and 3 bases at J, with 14 bases in the middle. The germline CDR1 and CDR2 sequences are ENHRY and SYGVKD. This CDR3 is built from 14 residues. The CDR3 nucleotides are TGTGCCATCGCTCTCGGGACAAACTACAATGAGCAGTTCTTC. As protein: CAIALGTNYNEQFF.

The V call is TRBV9, the J call TRBJ1-1, with 7 nucleotides matching TRBD1. The CDR3 is made up of 14 amino acids. Per the germline V gene, CDR1 is SGDLS and CDR2 is YYNGEE. The V and J ends lost 4 bases and 0 bases, in that order; junction bases with no gene match: 3. CDR3 in amino acids: CASSSGQVNTEAFF. The CDR3 bases are TGTGCCAGCAGCTCCGGACAGGTGAACACTGAAGCTTTCTTT. The whole variable domain, remainder taken from reference TRBV9 and TRBJ1-1, is DSGVTQTPKHLITATGQRVTLRCSPRSGDLSVYWYQQSLDQGLQFLIQYYNGEERAKGNILERFSAQQFPDLHSELNLSSLELGDSALYFCASSSGQVNTEAFFGQGTRLTVV.

The genes are TRBV6-1 and TRBJ2-7; D is ambiguous. Germline CDR1 MNHNS, CDR2 SASEGT. V was shortened by 1 base and J by 0 bases, with 13 bases between the two germline ends. The length of the CDR3 is 16 residues. The CDR3 sequence: CASSEVMSPGSYEQYF. CDR3 nucleotide sequence: TGTGCCAGCAGTGAAGTGATGTCGCCGGGCTCCTACGAGCAGTACTTC.

The genes are TRBV2 and TRBJ2-1; 12 bases map to TRBD2. Germline V gives CDR1 SNHLY, CDR2 FYNNEI. The length of the CDR3 is 17 residues. V gave up 2 bases and J gave up 9 bases; unmatched junction bases: 11. The CDR3 protein is CASSEIKTSGSKVEQFF. CDR3 bases: TGTGCCAGCAGTGAAATTAAGACTAGCGGGAGTAAAGTTGAGCAGTTCTTC.

CDR3 protein: CASSRAGEYEQYF. The CDR3 DNA follows: TGTGCCAGCAGCCGGGCCGGGGAGTACGAGCAGTACTTC. J is TRBJ2-7 and V is TRBV3-1 (or the pseudogene TRBV3-2); D may be TRBD2 (5 bases). V lost 4 bases and J 4 bases, leaving 11 bases between the germline ends. Germline values: CDR1 LGHDT, CDR2 YNNKEL (reference sequence). CDR3 length: 13 amino acids.

The chain is built from TRBV6-6 and TRBJ2-1, with 9 bases aligning to TRBD2. V shed 6 bases, J shed 5 bases, and the junction held 5 bases outside the gene matches. In germline, CDR1 is MNHNY, CDR2 SVGAGI (reference sequence). The CDR3 runs to 14 residues. For the CDR3, the DNA is TGTGCCAGCAGCAGTAGACTAGCGGACAATGAGCAGTTCTTC. Amino acid sequence: CASSSRLADNEQFF.

The rearrangement links TRBV29-1 to TRBJ2-5; no definite D call. The V and J ends lost 0 bases and 7 bases respectively, with 12 bases between them. The germline gives CDR1 SQVTM, CDR2 ANQGSEA. This CDR3 is 13 amino acids long. The CDR3 reads CSVEEVVSGTQYF. The DNA for the CDR3 is TGCAGCGTTGAAGAAGTTGTTTCCGGGACCCAGTACTTC.

The chain has TRBV11-1 and TRBJ1-1; possible D gene TRBD1, 6 bases. The germline V gene encodes CDR1 SGHAT and CDR2 FQDESV (reference sequence). V was shortened by 5 bases and J by 1 base, with 11 bases between the two germline ends. CDR3 length: 14 residues. CDR3 in DNA: TGTGCCAGCAGCCCAGACAGGACGAACACTGAAGCTTTCTTT. Protein product: CASSPDRTNTEAFF.

The V gene is TRBV7-6, the J gene TRBJ1-1; D may be TRBD1 (6 bases). This CDR3 is 16 amino acids long. In germline, CDR1 is SGHVS, CDR2 FNYEAQ. V was shortened by 1 base and J by 0 bases, with 12 bases between the two germline ends. The CDR3 reads CASSLVGGRLNTEAFF. The CDR3 nucleotides are TGTGCCAGCAGCTTAGTAGGGGGACGGTTGAACACTGAAGCTTTCTTT.

The chain recombines TRBV19 with TRBJ1-2; tentative D call: TRBD1 (6 bases). Deletions cut 3 bases from V and 7 bases from J, with 15 bases between. There are 14 residues in the CDR3. Germline-derived CDR1 and CDR2 are LNHDA and SQIVND (reference sequence). CDR3: CASSISKDSSGYTF. The CDR3 nucleotides read TGTGCCAGTAGTATTAGTAAGGACAGCTCTGGCTACACCTTC.

This CDR3 is CASGDRVTDTQYF. The CDR3 nucleotides read TGTGCCAGTGGGGACAGGGTAACAGATACGCAGTATTTT. The chain recombines TRBV19 with TRBJ2-3; 9 bases are shared with TRBD1. Germline-derived CDR1 and CDR2 are LNHDA and SQIVND (reference sequence). V trimming: 8 bases; J trimming: 3 bases; junction bases outside the gene matches: 3. The CDR3 covers 13 residues.

The chain links TRBV10-3 to TRBJ2-3; possible D gene TRBD2, 6 bases. With 5 bases removed from V and 2 bases from J, the gap between germline ends came to 14 bases. Per the germline V gene, CDR1 is ENHRY and CDR2 is SYGVKD. The CDR3 has 15 amino acids. The CDR3 loop reads CAISFDWGDTDTQYF. CDR3 DNA sequence: TGTGCCATCAGTTTTGACTGGGGGGACACAGATACGCAGTATTTT.

This clone showed up just once. V gene TRBV9 combines with J gene TRBJ1-2, with D perhaps TRBD1 (6 bases). The CDR3 consists of 13 residues. The germline gives CDR1 SGDLS, CDR2 YYNGEE. The V and J ends lost 7 bases and 4 bases respectively, with 14 bases between them. The CDR3 reads CASSGQAVYGYTF. The DNA for the CDR3 is TGTGCCAGCTCGGGACAAGCCGTCTATGGCTACACCTTC.

V is TRBV27 and J is TRBJ2-7, with 10 bases that match TRBD2. This CDR3 contains 14 residues. Trimming removed 6 bases from V and 1 base from J; junction bases left unmatched: 3. Germline lookup yields CDR1 MNHEY and CDR2 SMNVEV (reference sequence). The CDR3 loop reads CASSRLAGSYEQYF. CDR3 DNA: TGTGCCAGCAGCCGACTAGCGGGTTCCTACGAGCAGTACTTC.